This T cell receptor (beta chain) was retrieved from a study of type 1 and type 2 diabetes patients. The CDR3 covers 15 residues. V was trimmed by 2 bases and J by 6 bases, leaving 19 bases between them. The germline V gene encodes CDR1 GTSNPN and CDR2 SVGIG (reference sequence). The PCR template was genomic DNA. Multiplex PCR with 30 forward and 13 reverse primers amplified the TCR beta CDR3. A single record per CDR3 protein comes from TCRdb applying MiXCR to the multiplex PCR reads. The table includes about 290,000 distinct CDR3 sequences, around 47% detected once. This clonotype was counted between two and nine times.

The J gene is TRBJ1-2, the V gene TRBV30, with a possible D match to TRBD1 (6 bases). The origin of this receptor is a man between 18 and 29 years old with type 2 diabetes. The sample consisted of peripheral blood mononuclear cells (PBMCs). The CDR3 DNA sequence: TGTGCCTGGAGTTGGGAGAGGGGGTTGTTGAATGGCTACACCTTC. Residues: CAWSWERGLLNGYTF.